The 7 T cell receptor beta chains presented below share a single source sample, sequenced in a study of graft-versus-host responses after intestinal transplantation (dated by TCRdb to 2020 to 2022). Library prep was done by the immunoSEQ multiplex PCR assay. The table was pulled from immuneACCESS by TCRdb, which kept in-frame rearrangements only. Such tables lose some clones; where checked, under half of the loss comes from unresolved V genes, and the rest has no known cause. Recorded for this sample are more than 13,000 clones; roughly 70% of them occurred a single time. Roughly 25% of the sample comes from the top ten. Dithiothreitol, EDTA incubations and collagenase D digestion were used to isolate intraepithelial and lamina propria lymphocytes from graft specimens. The specimen was ileum tissue, collected around 720 days after intestinal transplantation. Receptors originate from a human patient who received an intestinal transplant, so some T cells may come from the graft donor.

This chain connects TRBV14 to TRBJ1-5, with 7 bases aligning to TRBD1. The germline gives CDR1 SGHDN, CDR2 FVKESK. Losses at the gene ends were 4 bases for V and 2 bases for J; bases not matched to a gene: 8. The CDR3 length is 16 residues. The CDR3 here is CASSRRRDSCNQPQHF. The CDR3 bases are TGTGCCAGCAGCCGACGCCGGGACAGCTGCAATCAGCCCCAGCATTTT.

The genes are TRBV15 and TRBJ2-3, with 7 bases fitting TRBD2. The germline V gene encodes CDR1 LNHNV and CDR2 YYDKDF (reference sequence). J gave up 4 bases and V 5 bases, and 9 bases lay outside the gene matches. The CDR3 covers 15 residues. As DNA, the CDR3 is TGTGCCACCAGCGGGAAGACTAGCCCGCCAGATACGCAGTATTTT. This gives the protein CATSGKTSPPDTQYF.

The count of this clone is one. The chain joins TRBV2 to TRBJ2-2, with TRBD2 identical over 12 bases. V shed 2 bases, J shed 8 bases, and the junction held 9 bases outside the gene matches. The CDR3 spans 17 residues. Germline V gene sequence: CDR1 SNHLY, CDR2 FYNNEI. CDR3 sequence (DNA): TGTGCCAGCAGTGAATATACTAGCGGGGGGCCTCAGGGGGAGCTGTTTTTT. This codes for CASSEYTSGGPQGELFF.

The chain recombines TRBV28 with TRBJ2-1; possible D gene TRBD1, 5 bases. The CDR3 is made up of 15 amino acids. Germline V gives CDR1 MDHEN, CDR2 SYDVKM. The V and J ends lost 4 bases and 7 bases respectively, with 17 bases between them. Here the CDR3 DNA reads TGTGCCAGCAGTTCTTTGCAGGGCGCCTGGAATGAGCAGTTCTTC. Protein sequence: CASSSLQGAWNEQFF.

The chain combines TRBV15 with TRBJ2-1; 7 bases line up with TRBD2. The CDR3 consists of 18 residues. Germline CDR1 is LNHNV and CDR2 is YYDKDF (reference sequence). The trim removed 1 base at V and 0 bases at J, leaving 9 bases unmatched. The CDR3 nucleotides are TGTGCCACCAGCAGAGGCGGGAGATCTCGGATCTCCTACAATGAGCAGTTCTTC. Protein product: CATSRGGRSRISYNEQFF.

The chain combines TRBV5-4 with TRBJ1-6; D is ambiguous. This CDR3 spans 16 amino acids. V lost 1 base and J lost 7, with 15 bases in between. Germline V gene lookup returns CDR1 SGHNT and CDR2 YYREEE (reference sequence). This CDR3 reads CASSLFVRRVNSPLHF. The CDR3 DNA sequence: TGTGCCAGCAGCTTGTTTGTGAGGAGGGTCAATTCACCCCTCCACTTT. Full variable domain (remainder filled in from reference TRBV5-4 and TRBJ1-6): ETGVTQSPTHLIKTRGQQVTLRCSSQSGHNTVSWYQQALGQGPQFIFQYYREEENGRGNFPPRFSGLQFPNYSSELNVNALELDDSALYLCASSLFVRRVNSPLHFGNGTRLTVT.

This chain uses TRBV19 with TRBJ2-1; 12 nucleotides align to TRBD2. The J segment lost 6 bases and the V segment lost 3 bases, leaving 6 bases of the junction unmatched. The V gene's germline CDR1 is LNHDA and CDR2 SQIVND (reference sequence). The CDR3 is 16 residues long. The CDR3 DNA reads TGTGCCAGTAGTATTCTAGCGGGAGGGTCAGGCAATGAGCAGTTCTTC. As protein: CASSILAGGSGNEQFF.